Below, 12 T cell receptor beta chains from the same sample are listed, as sequenced in a study of spatial heterogeneity in lung cancer. TCRdb itself ran the 5' RACE reads through MiXCR, one entry per CDR3 protein. The data show 20,000 to 25,000 distinct CDR3 sequences, around 4.8% seen once. Time point of the sample: sample taken at primary tumor resection. Study-wide findings and caveats: Tumor mutation counts were tracked by expanded intratumoral alpha and beta TCR counts.

Their antigen targets remain unknown. The sequenced sample was lung tumor tissue, obtained at surgery. These receptors all come from a male donor with early-stage non-small cell lung cancer.

The sample holds a few counts of this clonotype. This chain links TRBV12-3 or TRBV12-4 with TRBJ1-1; D unclear. Trimming removed 6 bases at V and 0 bases at J, with 14 bases between. The length of the CDR3 is 15 residues. In DNA, the CDR3 is TGTGCCAGCAGCCGAGGACGGCATATGAACACTGAAGCTTTCTTT. Translation gives CASSRGRHMNTEAFF.

This clonotype was seen repeatedly, ten times or more. CDR3: CSAYTPGTDGYTF. For the CDR3, the DNA is TGCAGTGCTTACACCCCCGGGACAGACGGCTACACCTTC. The chain employs TRBV20-1 and TRBJ1-2, with 7 bases fitting TRBD1. Germline V gene sequence: CDR1 DFQATT, CDR2 SNEGSKA (reference sequence). Unmatched junction bases numbered 11, after V lost 5 bases and J lost 8 bases. CDR3 length equals 13 residues.

This clonotype was seen ten or more times. V gene TRBV28 combines with J gene TRBJ2-7; 10 bases map to TRBD1. The CDR3 loop spans 17 amino acids. The V gene's germline CDR1 is MDHEN and CDR2 SYDVKM. Losses at the gene ends were 2 bases for V and 0 bases for J; bases not matched to a gene: 7. CDR3 bases: TGTGCCAGCAGTTTAAGCCCGGGACAGGGGAGCTCCTACGAGCAGTACTTC. Translating it yields CASSLSPGQGSSYEQYF.

This clonotype has more than one count but fewer than ten. The rearrangement uses TRBV9 and TRBJ2-7; no definite D call. V was trimmed by 3 bases and J by 3 bases, leaving 22 bases between them. CDR1 and CDR2 from the germline V gene are SGDLS and YYNGEE. The CDR3 has 17 amino acids. Here the CDR3 reads CASSGSDRAPPRYEQYF. CDR3 bases: TGTGCCAGCAGCGGGTCAGACCGGGCCCCGCCCCGCTACGAGCAGTACTTC.

There are many counts of this clonotype. This rearrangement joins TRBV12-3 or TRBV12-4 to TRBJ1-6; D possibly corresponds to TRBD1 (6 bases). The V gene lost 5 bases and the J gene lost 8 bases, with 16 bases spanning the gap. The length of the CDR3 is 15 residues. The CDR3: CASSTQQGVYSPLHF. The CDR3 nucleotides read TGTGCCAGCAGTACTCAACAGGGAGTCTATTCACCCCTCCACTTT.

This clonotype was counted at least ten times. V and J are TRBV28 and TRBJ1-2; D call uncertain. CDR1 and CDR2 (germline): MDHEN, SYDVKM. Trimming stripped 3 bases from V and 4 bases from J, with 15 bases between. CDR3 length: 15 amino acids. This chain's CDR3 is CASSFSGSRTYGYTF. In DNA form, the CDR3 reads TGTGCCAGCAGTTTTTCGGGTTCCCGGACCTATGGCTACACCTTC.

This clonotype was seen repeatedly, ten times or more. V gene TRBV11-2 combines with J gene TRBJ2-1, with D unclear. The CDR3 covers 15 residues. Trimming removed 0 bases at V and 5 bases at J, with 11 bases between. The germline V gene has CDR1 SGHAT and CDR2 FQNNGV. CDR3 DNA sequence: TGTGCCAGCAGCTTAGATGTTGGGTGGCACAATGAGCAGTTCTTC. This encodes CASSLDVGWHNEQFF.

Only a few counts were recorded for this clonotype. The chain couples TRBV7-3 to TRBJ2-7; D not certain. This CDR3 has 14 residues. Between the trimmed V and J ends, which lost 1 base and 4 bases, there was a span of 11 bases. The germline V gene encodes CDR1 SGHTA and CDR2 FQGTGA. CDR3 bases: TGTGCCAGCAGCTTAAAGGTCACCCCTTACGAGCAGTACTTC. This encodes CASSLKVTPYEQYF.

This clonotype was observed many times. CDR3 sequence: CASSSRGSSYEQYF. CDR3 DNA: TGCGCCAGCAGCTCCAGGGGCAGCTCCTACGAGCAGTACTTC. V gene TRBV5-1 combines with J gene TRBJ2-7; the D gene is possibly TRBD1 (6 bases). Trimming took 3 bases from V and 0 from J, leaving 10 bases between them. The CDR3 contains 14 residues. CDR1 and CDR2 (germline): SGHRS, YFSETQ.

V is TRBV30 and J is TRBJ2-7, with D possibly matching TRBD1 (5 bases). The CDR3 length is 12 residues. Germline assignment: CDR1 GTSNPN and CDR2 SVGIG (reference sequence). V was cut by 3 bases and J by 3 bases, with 9 bases left in between. CDR3 DNA: TGTGCCTGGAGGGGGCCAAACTACGAGCAGTACTTC. It translates to CAWRGPNYEQYF.

This clonotype was seen ten or more times. V gene TRBV28 combines with J gene TRBJ1-1; unclear D gene. Germline V gene sequence: CDR1 MDHEN, CDR2 SYDVKM. The CDR3 spans 14 residues. Trimming removed 1 base at V and 3 bases at J, with 9 bases between. The CDR3 reads CASSLSTRYTEAFF. DNA of the CDR3: TGTGCCAGCAGTTTATCTACGAGGTACACTGAAGCTTTCTTT.

The rearrangement uses TRBV5-4 and TRBJ2-1; D may be TRBD2 (6 bases). The germline V and J ends were trimmed by 1 base and 12 bases, with 14 bases remaining between them. There are 13 residues in the CDR3. Germline-derived CDR1 and CDR2 are SGHNT and YYREEE (reference sequence). For the CDR3, the DNA is TGTGCCAGCAGCTTGCCGAGTTTGCGGGGGCAGTTCTTC. Its protein product is CASSLPSLRGQFF. The whole variable domain, filled in from reference TRBV5-4 and TRBJ2-1, reads ETGVTQSPTHLIKTRGQQVTLRCSSQSGHNTVSWYQQALGQGPQFIFQYYREEENGRGNFPPRFSGLQFPNYSSELNVNALELDDSALYLCASSLPSLRGQFFGPGTRLTVL.